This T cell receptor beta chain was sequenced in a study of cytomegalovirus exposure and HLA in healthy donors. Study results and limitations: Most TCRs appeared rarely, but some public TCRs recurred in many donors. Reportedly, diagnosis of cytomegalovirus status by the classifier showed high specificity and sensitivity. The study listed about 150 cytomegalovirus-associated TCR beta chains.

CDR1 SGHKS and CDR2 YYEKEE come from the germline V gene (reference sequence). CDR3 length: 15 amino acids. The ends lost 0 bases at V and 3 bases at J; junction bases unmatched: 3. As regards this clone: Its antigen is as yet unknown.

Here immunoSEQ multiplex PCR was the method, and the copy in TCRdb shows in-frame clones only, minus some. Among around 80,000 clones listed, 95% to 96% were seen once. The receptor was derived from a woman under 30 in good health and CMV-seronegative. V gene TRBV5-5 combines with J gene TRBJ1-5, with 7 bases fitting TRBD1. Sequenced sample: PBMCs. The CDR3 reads CASSLGQGANQPQHF. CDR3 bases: TGTGCCAGCAGCTTGGGACAGGGTGCCAATCAGCCCCAGCATTTT.